These 10 T cell receptor beta chains were sequenced from one sample in a study of shared clonotypes between healthy human individuals. TCRdb's table, derived via immunoSEQ multiplex PCR, lists solely in-frame clones and lacks some. The sample lists some 2.1 million clones; about 95% were seen once. Naive CD8 populations comprised CD45RO-negative cells positively selected for CCR7, excluding terminally differentiated effector memory CD45RA+ cells. Source material: naive CD8+ T cells sorted from blood. The receptors were gathered from a man in his late teens or twenties in good health.

Only one count was recorded for this clone. At the DNA level, this CDR3 is encoded by other sequences in the same sample as well. This chain uses TRBV27 with TRBJ1-5; no firm D call. The CDR3 loop spans 13 amino acids. Trimming pared 2 bases from V and 6 bases from J, leaving 8 bases between. Germline CDR1 MNHEY, CDR2 SMNVEV (reference sequence). CDR3 bases: TGTGCCAGCAGTTTAGATCGGGGTCAGCCCCAGCATTTT. Translation gives CASSLDRGQPQHF.

The J gene is TRBJ2-7, the V gene TRBV4-1, with 10 bases matching TRBD1. The V gene's germline CDR1 is MGHRA and CDR2 YSYEKL. This CDR3 is 15 amino acids long. The V segment lost 0 bases and the J segment 4 bases; nucleotides outside the gene matches: 3. CDR3 protein: CASSQEMGQGYEQYF. The CDR3 bases are TGCGCCAGCAGCCAAGAAATGGGACAGGGGTACGAGCAGTACTTC.

The CDR3, as DNA: TGTGCTAGTGGAACAATCGGGACAGGTTCCTACGAGCAGTACTTC. It yields the protein CASGTIGTGSYEQYF. V is TRBV12-5 and J is TRBJ2-7; TRBD1 matches at 8 bases. The germline V gene has CDR1 LGHNT and CDR2 FRNRAP. The trim removed 6 bases at V and 1 base at J, leaving 8 bases unmatched. The CDR3 totals 15 residues.

This chain connects TRBV2 to TRBJ2-5; no firm D call. The V end was cut by 1 base, the J end by 2 bases, with 14 bases between. Germline values: CDR1 SNHLY, CDR2 FYNNEI. This CDR3 contains 16 residues. The DNA of the CDR3 is TGTGCCAGCAGTGAAGTACCGACTCACACTCAAGAGACCCAGTACTTC. Protein: CASSEVPTHTQETQYF.

The gene calls are TRBV4-1 and TRBJ1-2; TRBD1 is a possible D gene (6 bases). V was shortened by 4 bases and J by 5 bases, with 17 bases between the two germline ends. Germline assignment: CDR1 MGHRA and CDR2 YSYEKL. CDR3 length: 15 amino acids. The CDR3 is CASSPNRVWLYGYTF. DNA of the CDR3: TGCGCCAGCAGCCCCAACAGGGTATGGCTTTATGGCTACACCTTC.

The V and J genes are TRBV7-6 and TRBJ1-5; possibly TRBD1 for D (5 bases). Trimming removed 1 base at V and 7 bases at J, with 8 bases between. CDR1 is SGHVS and CDR2 is FNYEAQ in the germline V gene. The CDR3 is made up of 13 amino acids. The CDR3 sequence is CASSLDQGQPQHF. The CDR3 region has the DNA TGTGCCAGCAGCTTAGACCAGGGACAGCCCCAGCATTTT.

The chain recombines TRBV4-1 with TRBJ2-1; 8 bases are shared with TRBD2. The V segment lost 2 bases and the J segment 4 bases; nucleotides outside the gene matches: 16. CDR1 MGHRA and CDR2 YSYEKL come from the germline V gene. The CDR3 is 19 amino acids. CDR3 residues: CASSQTTTPGGARYNEQFF. The CDR3 bases are TGCGCCAGCAGCCAAACCACTACACCCGGGGGGGCTCGGTACAATGAGCAGTTCTTC.

The chain recombines TRBV29-1 with TRBJ2-1, with D possibly TRBD1 on 6 matching bases. CDR1 is SQVTM, CDR2 ANQGSEA, per germline. The CDR3 totals 15 residues. Trimming stripped 4 bases from V and 4 bases from J, with 17 bases between. This chain's CDR3 is CSVVLQGNIYNEQFF. The CDR3 DNA reads as TGCAGCGTTGTACTACAGGGTAATATATACAATGAGCAGTTCTTC.

The chain recombines TRBV4-2 with TRBJ2-4; no clear D gene. CDR3 length equals 13 residues. The V gene lost 3 bases and the J gene lost 1 base, with 4 bases spanning the gap. CDR1 and CDR2 (germline): LGHNA, YNFKEQ. The CDR3 region has the DNA TGTGCCAGCAGCCAGGAGGCCAAAAACATTCAGTACTTC. Translated: CASSQEAKNIQYF.

The chain recombines TRBV30 with TRBJ1-1; D remains unclear. Trimming took 1 base from V and 5 from J, leaving 8 bases between them. Germline V lookup: CDR1 GTSNPN, CDR2 SVGIG (reference sequence). The CDR3 runs 12 residues. CDR3 residues: CAWSEGWTEAFF. The CDR3 DNA follows: TGTGCCTGGAGTGAGGGTTGGACTGAAGCTTTCTTT.